The clone carrying this T cell receptor beta chain was seen a handful of times. What it binds is unknown. Germline assignment: CDR1 SGHTA and CDR2 FQGNSA. V lost 1 base to trimming and J lost 7 bases, with 8 bases between them. CDR3 size: 13 residues. This sample was taken from a study of human T cells and chemical hapten exposure. About the study: Upper back patch tests used 0.01% DPC, scored after 6 days.

TCRdb re-called the RACE reads with MiXCR, one entry per CDR3 protein. In the table there are about 69,000 distinct CDR3 sequences, about 9.4% of which are singletons. Specified time point: patch test 2, 6 weeks after DPC sensitization. Treatment given: therapeutic diphenylcyclopropenone sensitization with weekly scalp DPC. The study's findings and limits: Because they had alopecia, donors may respond immunologically unlike healthy people. Controls formed significantly fewer large CDR3 similarity clusters than expanded TCRs did.

The V call is TRBV7-2, the J call TRBJ2-1, with D possibly TRBD2 on 5 matching bases. Sequences were derived from whole blood, sampled in connection with sensitization to the hapten diphenylcyclopropenone (DPC). The source of this sequence is a woman between 45 and 60 years old with alopecia areata. Some clones in this sample may be carry-over from other donors' samples. The CDR3 loop is CASSLVRENEQFF. CDR3 nucleotide sequence: TGTGCCAGCAGCTTAGTAAGGGAGAATGAGCAGTTCTTC.